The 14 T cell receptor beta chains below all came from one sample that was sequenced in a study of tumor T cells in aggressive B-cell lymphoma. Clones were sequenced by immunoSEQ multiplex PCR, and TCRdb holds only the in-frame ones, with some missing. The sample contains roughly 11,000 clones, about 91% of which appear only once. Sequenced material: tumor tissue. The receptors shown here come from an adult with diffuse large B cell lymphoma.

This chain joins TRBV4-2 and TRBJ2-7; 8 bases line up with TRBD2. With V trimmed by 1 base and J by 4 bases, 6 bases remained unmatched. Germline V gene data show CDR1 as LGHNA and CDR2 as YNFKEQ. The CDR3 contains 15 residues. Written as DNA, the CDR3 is TGTGCCAGCAGCCAAGGAGCGGGAGTAGGTTACGAGCAGTACTTC. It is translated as CASSQGAGVGYEQYF.

The CDR3 sequence: CASSRAGGRRTDTQYF. The CDR3 DNA sequence: TGTGCCAGCAGCCGCGCCGGAGGGCGGCGCACAGATACGCAGTATTTT. The genes are TRBV5-4 and TRBJ2-3; D is perhaps TRBD2 (6 bases). CDR3 length equals 16 residues. CDR1 SGHNT and CDR2 YYREEE come from the germline V gene (reference sequence). Trimming stripped 4 bases from V and 1 base from J, with 16 bases between.

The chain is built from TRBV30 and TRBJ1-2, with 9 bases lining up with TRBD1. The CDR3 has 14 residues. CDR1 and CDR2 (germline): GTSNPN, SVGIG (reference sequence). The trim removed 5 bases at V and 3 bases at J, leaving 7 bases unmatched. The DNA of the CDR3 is TGTGCCTGGTCACCACAGGGGGCCCACTATGGCTACACCTTC. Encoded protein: CAWSPQGAHYGYTF.

CDR3 in DNA: TGTGCCAGCAGCGCCACTAGCGTACGGTACGAGCAGTACTTC. Translated: CASSATSVRYEQYF. The chain has TRBV9 and TRBJ2-7; 7 bases agree with TRBD2. This CDR3 is built from 14 residues. Per germline, CDR1 SGDLS and CDR2 YYNGEE. Trimming at V came to 3 bases and at J to 4 bases, leaving 7 bases not matched to a gene.

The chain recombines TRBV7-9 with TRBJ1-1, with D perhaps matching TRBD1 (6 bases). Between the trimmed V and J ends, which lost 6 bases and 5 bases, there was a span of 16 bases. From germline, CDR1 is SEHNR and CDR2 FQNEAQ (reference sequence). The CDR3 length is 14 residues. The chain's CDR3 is CASRHREIRTEAFF. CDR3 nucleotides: TGTGCCAGCAGGCACAGGGAGATAAGGACTGAAGCTTTCTTT.

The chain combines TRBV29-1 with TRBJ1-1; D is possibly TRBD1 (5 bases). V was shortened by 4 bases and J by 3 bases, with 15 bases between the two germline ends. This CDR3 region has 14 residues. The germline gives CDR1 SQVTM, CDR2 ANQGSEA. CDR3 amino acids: CSVASLRDYTEAFF. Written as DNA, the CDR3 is TGCAGCGTTGCGTCCCTCAGGGACTACACTGAAGCTTTCTTT.

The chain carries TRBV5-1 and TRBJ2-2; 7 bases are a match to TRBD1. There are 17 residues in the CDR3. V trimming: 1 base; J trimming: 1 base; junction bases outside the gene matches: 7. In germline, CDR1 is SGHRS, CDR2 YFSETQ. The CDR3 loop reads CASSLSPGTVNTGELFF. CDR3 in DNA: TGCGCCAGCAGCTTGTCCCCCGGGACAGTGAACACCGGGGAGCTGTTTTTT. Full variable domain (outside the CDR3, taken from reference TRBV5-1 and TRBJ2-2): KAGVTQTPRYLIKTRGQQVTLSCSPISGHRSVSWYQQTPGQGLQFLFEYFSETQRNKGNFPGRFSGRQFSNSRSEMNVSTLELGDSALYLCASSLSPGTVNTGELFFGEGSRLTVL.

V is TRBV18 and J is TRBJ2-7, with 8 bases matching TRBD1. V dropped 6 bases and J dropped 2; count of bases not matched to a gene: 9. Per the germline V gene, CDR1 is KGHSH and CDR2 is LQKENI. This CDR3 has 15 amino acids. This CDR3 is CASSQETGAAYEQYF. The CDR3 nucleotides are TGTGCCAGCTCTCAGGAGACAGGGGCCGCCTACGAGCAGTACTTC.

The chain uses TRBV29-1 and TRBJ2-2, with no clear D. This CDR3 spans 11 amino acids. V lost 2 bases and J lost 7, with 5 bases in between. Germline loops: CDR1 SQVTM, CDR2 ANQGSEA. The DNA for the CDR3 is TGCAGCGTTGAATTAAACGGGGAGCTGTTTTTT. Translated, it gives CSVELNGELFF.

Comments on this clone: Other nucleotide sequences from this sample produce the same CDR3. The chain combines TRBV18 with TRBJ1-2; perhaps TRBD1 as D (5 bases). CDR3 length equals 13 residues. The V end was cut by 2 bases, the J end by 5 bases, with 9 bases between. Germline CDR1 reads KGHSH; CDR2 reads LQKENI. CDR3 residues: CASSPGADYGYTF. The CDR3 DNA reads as TGTGCCAGCTCACCAGGGGCAGATTATGGCTACACCTTC.

The CDR3 loop is CASSLQGENEQFF. The CDR3 nucleotides are TGTGCCAGCAGTCTACAGGGAGAAAATGAGCAGTTCTTC. J is TRBJ2-1 and V is TRBV27; D possibly corresponds to TRBD1 (6 bases). Trimming removed 5 bases at V and 7 bases at J, with 12 bases between. The CDR3 covers 13 residues. Per germline, CDR1 MNHEY and CDR2 SMNVEV (reference sequence).

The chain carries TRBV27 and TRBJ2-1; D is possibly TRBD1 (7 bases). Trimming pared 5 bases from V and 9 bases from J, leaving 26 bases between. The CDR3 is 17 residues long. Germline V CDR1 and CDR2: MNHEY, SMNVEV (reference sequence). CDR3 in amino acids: CASSPRARLGGWGEQFF. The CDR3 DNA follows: TGTGCCAGCAGTCCCCGCGCCCGACTAGGGGGCTGGGGTGAGCAGTTCTTC.

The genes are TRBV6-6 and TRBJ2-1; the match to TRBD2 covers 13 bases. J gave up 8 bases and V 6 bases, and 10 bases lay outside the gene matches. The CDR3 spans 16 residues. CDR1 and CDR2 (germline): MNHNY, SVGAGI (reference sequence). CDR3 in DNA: TGTGCCAGCAGCCCGACTAGCGGGAGGCTTTGGGATGAGCAGTTCTTC. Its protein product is CASSPTSGRLWDEQFF.

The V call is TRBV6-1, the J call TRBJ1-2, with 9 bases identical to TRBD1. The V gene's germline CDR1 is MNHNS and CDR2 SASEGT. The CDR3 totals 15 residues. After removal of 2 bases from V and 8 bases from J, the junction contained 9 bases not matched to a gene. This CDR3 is CASSELGTGLRGYTF. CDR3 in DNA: TGTGCCAGCAGTGAACTGGGGACAGGGCTGCGGGGCTACACCTTC.